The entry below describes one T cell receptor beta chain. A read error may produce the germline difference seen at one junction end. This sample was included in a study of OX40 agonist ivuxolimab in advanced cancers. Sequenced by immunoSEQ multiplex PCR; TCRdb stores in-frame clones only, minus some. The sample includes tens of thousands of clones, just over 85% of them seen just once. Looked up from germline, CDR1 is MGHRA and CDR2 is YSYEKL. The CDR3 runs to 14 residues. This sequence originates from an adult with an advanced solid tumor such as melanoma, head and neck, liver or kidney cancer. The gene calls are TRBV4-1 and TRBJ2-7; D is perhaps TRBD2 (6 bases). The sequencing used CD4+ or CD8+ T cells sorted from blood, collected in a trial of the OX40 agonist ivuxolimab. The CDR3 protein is CASSQEGRTYEQYF. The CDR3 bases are TGCGCCAGCAGTCAAGAAGGGAGGACCTACGAGCAGTACTTC.